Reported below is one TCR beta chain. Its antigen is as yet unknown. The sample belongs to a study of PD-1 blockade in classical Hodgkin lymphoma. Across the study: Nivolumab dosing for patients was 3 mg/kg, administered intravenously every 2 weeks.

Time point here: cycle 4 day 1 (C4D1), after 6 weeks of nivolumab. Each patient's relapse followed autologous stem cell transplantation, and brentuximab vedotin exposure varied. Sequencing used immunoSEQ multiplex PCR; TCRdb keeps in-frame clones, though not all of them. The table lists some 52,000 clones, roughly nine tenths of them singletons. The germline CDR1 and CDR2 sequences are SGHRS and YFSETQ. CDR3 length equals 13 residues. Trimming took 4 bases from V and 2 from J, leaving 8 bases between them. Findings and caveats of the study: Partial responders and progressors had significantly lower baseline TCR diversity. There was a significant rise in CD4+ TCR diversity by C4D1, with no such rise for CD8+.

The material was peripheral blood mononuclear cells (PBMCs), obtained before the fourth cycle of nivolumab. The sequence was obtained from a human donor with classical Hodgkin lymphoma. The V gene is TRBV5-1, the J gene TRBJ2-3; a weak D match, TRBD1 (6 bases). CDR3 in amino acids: CASSTGPTDTQYF. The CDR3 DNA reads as TGCGCCAGCAGCACAGGGCCCACAGATACGCAGTATTTT.